This passage covers 26 T cell receptor beta chains from one sample sequenced in a study of blood T cell repertoires in COVID-19. Using immunoSEQ multiplex PCR, the repertoire was profiled, and TCRdb retains in-frame clones only, with some absent. The sample consists of about 210,000 clones, about four fifths of them appearing once. Sequenced input: peripheral blood. Every receptor here comes from a woman in her fifties or sixties with active or convalescent COVID-19.

The chain joins TRBV2 to TRBJ2-5; no definite D call. V shed 7 bases and J shed 4 bases, with 10 bases lying between them. The length of the CDR3 is 12 residues. Per the germline V gene, CDR1 is SNHLY and CDR2 is FYNNEI. In DNA, the CDR3 is TGTGCCAGCATGAATAGGAGAGAGACCCAGTACTTC. This encodes CASMNRRETQYF.

The V gene is TRBV29-1, the J gene TRBJ2-2; a possible D gene is TRBD2 (6 bases). The germline CDR1 and CDR2 sequences are SQVTM and ANQGSEA. V was shortened by 4 bases and J by 0 bases, with 9 bases between the two germline ends. This CDR3 region has 14 residues. CDR3 loop: CSVVGGTNTGELFF. The DNA of the CDR3 is TGCAGCGTTGTAGGCGGGACGAACACCGGGGAGCTGTTTTTT.

The J gene is TRBJ1-5, the V gene TRBV5-4; D is ambiguous. The CDR3 is made up of 14 amino acids. Germline CDR1 SGHNT, CDR2 YYREEE (reference sequence). V was clipped by 1 base and J by 4 bases, with 9 bases between them. In nucleotides, the CDR3 is TGTGCCAGCAGCTTGCCAGGTAGGAATCAGCCCCAGCATTTT. This translates into CASSLPGRNQPQHF.

The chain links TRBV5-1 to TRBJ2-7, with TRBD1 as a possible D gene (5 bases). Germline V gene sequence: CDR1 SGHRS, CDR2 YFSETQ. Trimming pared 0 bases from V and 5 bases from J, leaving 12 bases between. The CDR3 sequence is 14 residues long. CDR3 amino acids: CASSLEAGNDEQYF. The CDR3 DNA sequence: TGCGCCAGCAGCTTGGAGGCAGGGAATGACGAGCAGTACTTC.

In this sample, this clone turned up once. The chain is built from TRBV19 and TRBJ2-3; D not resolved. The V end lost 1 base, the J end lost 1 base, and 9 bases lay between the germline ends. Germline V gene data show CDR1 as LNHDA and CDR2 as SQIVND (reference sequence). There are 15 residues in the CDR3. The CDR3 protein is CASSIGGLGTDTQYF. The CDR3 region has the DNA TGTGCCAGTAGTATAGGAGGCCTCGGCACAGATACGCAGTATTTT.

The rearrangement joins TRBV9 to TRBJ1-6; 11 bases line up with TRBD1. In germline, CDR1 is SGDLS, CDR2 YYNGEE. V lost 0 bases to trimming and J lost 9 bases; unmatched junction nucleotides: 2. The CDR3 consists of 15 residues. The CDR3 sequence: CASSVGGTGGSPLHF. Here the CDR3 DNA reads TGTGCCAGCAGCGTAGGGGGGACAGGGGGTTCACCCCTCCACTTT. The entire variable domain, with the rest obtained from reference TRBV9 and TRBJ1-6, is as follows: DSGVTQTPKHLITATGQRVTLRCSPRSGDLSVYWYQQSLDQGLQFLIQYYNGEERAKGNILERFSAQQFPDLHSELNLSSLELGDSALYFCASSVGGTGGSPLHFGNGTRLTVT.

This sequence joins TRBV7-2 and TRBJ2-2; possibly TRBD1 for D (5 bases). V was shortened by 5 bases and J by 4 bases, with 17 bases between the two germline ends. Germline CDR1 and CDR2: SGHTA and FQGNSA. The CDR3 spans 16 residues. The CDR3 DNA reads TGTGCCAGCAGCCCGGAAGCAGGGCGACTCACCGGGGAGCTGTTTTTT. This sequence encodes CASSPEAGRLTGELFF.

This rearrangement joins TRBV28 to TRBJ1-5; maybe TRBD1 (6 bases). V lost 5 bases, J lost 3 bases, and 11 bases lay in between. Germline CDR1 is MDHEN and CDR2 is SYDVKM. The CDR3 loop spans 14 amino acids. The CDR3 region is CASSLGQFNQPQHF. The CDR3 DNA reads TGTGCCAGCAGTCTTGGACAGTTCAATCAGCCCCAGCATTTT.

The V and J genes are TRBV5-1 and TRBJ2-3; TRBD2 aligns across 10 bases. The V and J ends lost 2 bases and 4 bases, in that order; junction bases with no gene match: 1. The CDR3 sequence is 14 residues long. Germline lookup yields CDR1 SGHRS and CDR2 YFSETQ. The CDR3 DNA reads TGCGCCAGCAGCTTTGGACTAGCGGCAGATACGCAGTATTTT. Its protein is CASSFGLAADTQYF.

This chain links TRBV10-3 with TRBJ2-5; D is possibly TRBD2 (7 bases). The CDR3 contains 14 residues. Trimming removed 4 bases at V and 2 bases at J, with 11 bases between. Germline-derived CDR1 and CDR2 are ENHRY and SYGVKD. The CDR3 region has the DNA TGTGCCATCAGTGTGCGGGGGCCTCAAGAGACCCAGTACTTC. Protein product: CAISVRGPQETQYF.

The V and J genes are TRBV21-1 and TRBJ1-5. TRBV21-1 constitutes a pseudogene. CDR3 size: 16 residues. CDR3 nucleotide sequence: TGTGCCACCGGTTCGAGGTTCCGGCCAAGCAATCAGCCCCAGCATTTT. Translated, it gives CATGSRFRPSNQPQHF.

This chain uses TRBV7-9 with TRBJ1-4; 7 bases are shared with TRBD1. CDR1 SEHNR and CDR2 FQNEAQ come from the germline V gene (reference sequence). The CDR3 extends over 13 amino acids. V gave up 5 bases and J gave up 10 bases; unmatched junction bases: 7. Here the CDR3 reads CASSATGPGKLFF. The CDR3 DNA reads TGTGCCAGCAGCGCGACAGGGCCGGGAAAACTGTTTTTT.

The chain couples TRBV5-6 to TRBJ1-2, with D perhaps TRBD1 (5 bases). There are 16 residues in the CDR3. V was clipped by 3 bases and J by 0 bases, with 15 bases between them. The germline CDR1 and CDR2 sequences are SGHDT and YYEEEE. The CDR3 nucleotides read TGTGCCAGCAGCTGGGGCCCCGGCGAAGCTAACTATGGCTACACCTTC. Translating gives CASSWGPGEANYGYTF.

The chain uses TRBV4-1 and TRBJ2-7; the D is unclear. V lost 0 bases and J 4 bases, leaving 10 bases between the germline ends. Germline CDR1 MGHRA, CDR2 YSYEKL. This CDR3 has 14 residues. The CDR3 spells CASSQEPLIYEQYF. The CDR3 nucleotides are TGCGCCAGCAGCCAAGAGCCACTGATATACGAGCAGTACTTC.

This rearrangement joins TRBV12-3 or TRBV12-4 to TRBJ2-5, with D possibly being TRBD2 (6 bases). The V end was cut by 8 bases, the J end by 7 bases, with 8 bases between. The CDR3 spans 10 residues. For the CDR3, the DNA is TGTGCCAGCGCGGGGAGGACCCAGTACTTC. Translating it yields CASAGRTQYF.

The J gene is TRBJ2-5, the V gene TRBV7-7; 7 positions agree with TRBD2. The trim removed 5 bases at V and 5 bases at J, leaving 5 bases unmatched. The CDR3 consists of 13 residues. From germline, CDR1 is SSHAT and CDR2 FNYEAQ (reference sequence). The CDR3 sequence is CASSRRGEETQYF. Written as DNA, the CDR3 is TGTGCCAGCAGCCGCCGGGGGGAGGAGACCCAGTACTTC.

The chain uses TRBV5-5 and TRBJ1-3, with TRBD1 matching 8 bases. V gave up 3 bases and J gave up 4 bases; unmatched junction bases: 9. The CDR3 has 16 amino acids. Germline CDR1 SGHKS, CDR2 YYEKEE (reference sequence). CDR3 amino acids: CASSYLQGEGGNTIYF. The CDR3 nucleotides read TGTGCCAGCAGCTATCTACAGGGGGAAGGAGGAAACACCATATATTTT.

The V and J genes are TRBV5-5 and TRBJ1-6; D not certain. The CDR3 is 15 residues long. Trimming shortened V by 0 bases and J by 10 bases, and 14 bases separated the two germline ends. Looked up from germline, CDR1 is SGHKS and CDR2 is YYEKEE (reference sequence). CDR3 sequence (DNA): TGTGCCAGCAGCTTGGAACAGCAACTCAGCTCACCCCTCCACTTT. This translates into CASSLEQQLSSPLHF.

About this clone: The same CDR3 also results from other DNA sequences found in this sample. V usage is TRBV2 and J usage is TRBJ1-1, with a weak D call TRBD1 (6 bases). This CDR3 region has 13 residues. Deletions cut 6 bases from V and 1 base from J, with 9 bases between. CDR1 is SNHLY, CDR2 FYNNEI, per germline. The CDR3 loop is CASSSTGNTEAFF. CDR3 bases: TGTGCCAGCAGCTCGACAGGGAACACTGAAGCTTTCTTT.

CDR3 amino acids: CASLVSRGVNYGYTF. The CDR3 DNA reads as TGTGCCAGCCTAGTCAGCAGGGGCGTTAACTATGGCTACACCTTC. This rearrangement joins TRBV21-1 to TRBJ1-2; the tabulated D call, TRBD1, remains unverified against the DNA. TRBV21-1 is labeled a pseudogene. The CDR3 is 15 amino acids.

The CDR3 DNA sequence: TGTGCCAGCAGCTTAGATCGGACAGGGAGTAAGGGTTTCTTT. Residues: CASSLDRTGSKGFF. The chain joins TRBV11-2 to TRBJ1-1, with TRBD1 identical over 8 bases. CDR1 is SGHAT, CDR2 FQNNGV, per germline. The CDR3 is 14 amino acids. Germline trimming cut 0 bases from V and 13 bases from J; bases unmatched to any gene: 10.

This sequence joins TRBV24-1 and TRBJ2-7; D might be TRBD1 (6 bases). The length of the CDR3 is 14 residues. Between the trimmed V and J ends, which lost 2 bases and 5 bases, there was a span of 12 bases. Germline CDR1 and CDR2: KGHDR and SFDVKD. DNA of the CDR3: TGTGCCACCAGTGATTCTGGACAGTTCGACGAGCAGTACTTC. Translated, it gives CATSDSGQFDEQYF.

The V and J genes are TRBV5-1 and TRBJ2-1; D is undetermined. CDR1 and CDR2 (germline): SGHRS, YFSETQ. V shed 7 bases and J shed 3 bases, with 11 bases lying between them. This CDR3 is 13 amino acids long. CDR3: CASEDGSYNEQFF. CDR3 sequence (DNA): TGCGCCAGCGAGGATGGAAGCTACAATGAGCAGTTCTTC.

The CDR3 sequence is CAISEVRGSYEQYF. CDR3 bases: TGTGCCATCAGTGAAGTCAGGGGGAGCTACGAGCAGTACTTC. The chain recombines TRBV10-3 with TRBJ2-7; TRBD1 agrees at 7 bases. The CDR3 totals 14 residues. Germline V gene data show CDR1 as ENHRY and CDR2 as SYGVKD. The ends lost 3 bases at V and 3 bases at J; junction bases unmatched: 5.

The rearrangement uses TRBV11-3 and TRBJ2-3; 7 bases match TRBD1. The germline CDR1 and CDR2 sequences are SGHNT and YENEEA. The length of the CDR3 is 17 residues. The V gene end was trimmed by 5 bases and the J gene end by 3 bases; junction bases not matched to a gene: 14. CDR3 DNA: TGTGCCAGCAGCCAGAGGGGGCCGGCGGAAGGGACAGATACGCAGTATTTT. Translation gives CASSQRGPAEGTDTQYF.

At least ten counts were recorded for this clone. The J gene is TRBJ1-2, the V gene TRBV3-1 (or the pseudogene TRBV3-2); a weak D match, TRBD1 (5 bases). Per the germline V gene, CDR1 is LGHDT and CDR2 is YNNKEL (reference sequence). The CDR3 sequence is 18 residues long. V lost 4 bases to trimming and J lost 5 bases, with 26 bases between them. CDR3 bases: TGTGCCAGCAGCCCCTCTTCCGGGGGGTCGGGTCTAATATATGGCTACACCTTC. Its translation: CASSPSSGGSGLIYGYTF.